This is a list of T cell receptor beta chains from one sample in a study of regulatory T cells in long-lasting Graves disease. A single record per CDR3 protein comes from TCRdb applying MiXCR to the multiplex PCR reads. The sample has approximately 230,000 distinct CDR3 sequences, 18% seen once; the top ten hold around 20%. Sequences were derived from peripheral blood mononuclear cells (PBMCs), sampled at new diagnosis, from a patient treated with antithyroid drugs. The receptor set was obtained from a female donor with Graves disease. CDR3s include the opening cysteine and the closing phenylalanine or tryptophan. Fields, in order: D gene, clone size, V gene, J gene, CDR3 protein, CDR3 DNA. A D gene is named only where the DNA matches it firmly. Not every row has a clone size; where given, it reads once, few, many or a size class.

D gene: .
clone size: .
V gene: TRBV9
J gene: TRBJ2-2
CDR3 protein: CASSSGTATNTGELFF
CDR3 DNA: TGTGCCAGCAGCTCCGGGACGGCAACGAACACCGGGGAGCTGTTTTTT

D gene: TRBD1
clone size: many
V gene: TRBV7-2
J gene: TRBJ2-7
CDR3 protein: CASTSDRAREQYF
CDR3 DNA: TGTGCCAGCACATCGGACAGGGCCCGCGAGCAGTACTTC

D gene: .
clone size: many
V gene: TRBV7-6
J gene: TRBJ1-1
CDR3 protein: CASSLGLQNTEAFF
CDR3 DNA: TGTGCCAGCAGCTTAGGTTTACAGAACACTGAAGCTTTCTTT

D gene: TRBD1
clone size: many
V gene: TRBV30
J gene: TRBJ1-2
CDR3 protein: CASDNRGLGGYTF
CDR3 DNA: TGTGCCTCCGATAACAGGGGTCTGGGTGGCTACACCTTC

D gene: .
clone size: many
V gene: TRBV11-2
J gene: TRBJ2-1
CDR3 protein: CASSRFGGDSYNEQFF
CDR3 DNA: TGTGCCAGCAGCCGTTTTGGGGGTGACTCCTACAATGAGCAGTTCTTC

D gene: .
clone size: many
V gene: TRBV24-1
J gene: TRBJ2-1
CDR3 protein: CATSDRTSRSFDEQFF
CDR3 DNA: TGTGCCACCAGTGACCGTACTAGCAGGTCCTTCGATGAGCAGTTCTTC

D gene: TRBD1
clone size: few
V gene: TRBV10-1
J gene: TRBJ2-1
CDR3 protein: CASSDQDRANEQFF
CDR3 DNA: TGCGCCAGCAGTGACCAGGACAGGGCAAATGAGCAGTTCTTC

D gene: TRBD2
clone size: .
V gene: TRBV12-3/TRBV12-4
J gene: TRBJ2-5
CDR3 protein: CASSPPGLAQETQYF
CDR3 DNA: TGTGCCAGCAGCCCTCCGGGACTAGCCCAAGAGACCCAGTACTTC

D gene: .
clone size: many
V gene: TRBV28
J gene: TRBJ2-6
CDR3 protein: CASSFLGLSRIGSGANVLTF
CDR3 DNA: TGTGCCAGCAGTTTTCTTGGGTTGAGTAGAATTGGCTCTGGGGCCAACGTCCTGACTTTC

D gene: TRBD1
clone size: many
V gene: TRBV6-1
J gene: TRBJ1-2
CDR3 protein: CASSEWLGQPNYGYTF
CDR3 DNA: TGTGCCAGCAGTGAATGGTTGGGACAGCCTAACTATGGCTACACCTTC

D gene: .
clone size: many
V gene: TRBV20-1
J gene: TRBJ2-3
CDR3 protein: CSARIQEWGTDTQYF
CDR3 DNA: TGCAGTGCTAGGATTCAGGAGTGGGGCACAGATACGCAGTATTTT

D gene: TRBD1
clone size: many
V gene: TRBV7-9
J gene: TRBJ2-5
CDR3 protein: CASGHEGAVGTQYF
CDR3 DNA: TGTGCCAGCGGTCATGAGGGGGCGGTGGGGACCCAGTACTTC

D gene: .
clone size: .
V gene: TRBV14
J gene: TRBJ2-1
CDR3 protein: CASKREAGEQFF
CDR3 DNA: TGTGCCAGCAAGAGGGAGGCAGGGGAGCAGTTCTTC

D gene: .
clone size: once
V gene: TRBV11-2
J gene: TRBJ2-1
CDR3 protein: CASSQGDAGYNEQFF
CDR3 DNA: TGTGCCAGCAGCCAAGGGGACGCGGGATACAATGAGCAGTTCTTC

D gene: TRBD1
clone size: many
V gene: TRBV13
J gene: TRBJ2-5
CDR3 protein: CASSSRQGRETQYF
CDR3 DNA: TGTGCCAGCAGCTCCAGACAGGGACGAGAGACCCAGTACTTC

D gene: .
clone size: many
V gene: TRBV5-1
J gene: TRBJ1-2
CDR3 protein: CASSLDNNYGYTF
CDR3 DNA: TGTGCCAGCAGCCTGGACAACAACTATGGCTACACCTTC

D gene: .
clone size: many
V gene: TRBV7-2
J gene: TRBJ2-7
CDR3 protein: CASSRLGGYEQYF
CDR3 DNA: TGTGCCAGCAGCCGACTTGGCGGCTACGAGCAGTACTTC

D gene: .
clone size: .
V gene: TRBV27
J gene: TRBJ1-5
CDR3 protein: CASSFAGGGSNQPQHF
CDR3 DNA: TGTGCCAGCAGCTTCGCAGGAGGGGGGAGCAATCAGCCCCAGCATTTT

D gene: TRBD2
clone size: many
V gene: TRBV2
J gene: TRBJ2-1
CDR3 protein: CASSEERESYNEQFF
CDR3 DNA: TGTGCCAGCAGTGAAGAGCGGGAATCCTACAATGAGCAGTTCTTC

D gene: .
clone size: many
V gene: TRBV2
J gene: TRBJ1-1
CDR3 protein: CASSETTDEAFF
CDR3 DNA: TGTGCCAGCAGTGAGACCACAGATGAAGCTTTCTTT

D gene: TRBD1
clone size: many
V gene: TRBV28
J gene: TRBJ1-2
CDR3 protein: CASSLTPDRTGYTF
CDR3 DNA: TGTGCCAGCAGTCTCACCCCGGACAGGACGGGCTACACCTTC

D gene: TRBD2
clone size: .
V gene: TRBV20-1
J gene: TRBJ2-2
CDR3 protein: CSARKRLAGGDTGELFF
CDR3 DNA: TGCAGTGCTAGGAAAAGACTAGCGGGAGGGGACACCGGGGAGCTGTTTTTT

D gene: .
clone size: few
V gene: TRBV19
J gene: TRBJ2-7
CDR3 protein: CASSIGFGVSYEQYF
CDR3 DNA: TGTGCCAGTAGTATCGGTTTTGGTGTTTCCTACGAGCAGTACTTC

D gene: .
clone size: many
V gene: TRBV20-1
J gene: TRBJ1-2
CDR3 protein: CSAGVGGGYGYTF
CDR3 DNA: TGCAGTGCTGGGGTCGGAGGGGGGTATGGCTACACCTTC